These 2 T cell receptor beta chains came from one sample sequenced in a study of PD-1 blockade in classical Hodgkin lymphoma. Sequenced by immunoSEQ multiplex PCR; TCRdb stores in-frame clones only, minus some. The profile covers 12,000 to 15,000 clones, with about four fifths appearing a single time and roughly a fifth taken by the ten largest. All trial patients relapsed after autologous stem cell transplantation. Here the sequenced sample was peripheral blood mononuclear cells (PBMCs), taken at baseline. The receptors here all came from a human donor with classical Hodgkin lymphoma.

There are a few counts of this clone. The V gene is TRBV19, the J gene TRBJ1-1, with TRBD1 as a possible D gene (6 bases). CDR3 size: 14 residues. With 8 bases removed from V and 1 base from J, the gap between germline ends came to 14 bases. CDR1 LNHDA and CDR2 SQIVND come from the germline V gene (reference sequence). CDR3 in amino acids: CASAWGRQNTEAFF. CDR3 DNA: TGTGCCAGTGCCTGGGGGCGCCAGAACACTGAAGCTTTCTTT.

This chain joins TRBV29-1 and TRBJ2-1, with D hard to call. V was pared by 2 bases and J by 5 bases, with 13 bases between. Per the germline V gene, CDR1 is SQVTM and CDR2 is ANQGSEA. The CDR3 has 14 residues. DNA for the CDR3: TGCAGCGTTGAAAGTCCCCAGGTCCACAATGAGCAGTTCTTC. Its translation is CSVESPQVHNEQFF.